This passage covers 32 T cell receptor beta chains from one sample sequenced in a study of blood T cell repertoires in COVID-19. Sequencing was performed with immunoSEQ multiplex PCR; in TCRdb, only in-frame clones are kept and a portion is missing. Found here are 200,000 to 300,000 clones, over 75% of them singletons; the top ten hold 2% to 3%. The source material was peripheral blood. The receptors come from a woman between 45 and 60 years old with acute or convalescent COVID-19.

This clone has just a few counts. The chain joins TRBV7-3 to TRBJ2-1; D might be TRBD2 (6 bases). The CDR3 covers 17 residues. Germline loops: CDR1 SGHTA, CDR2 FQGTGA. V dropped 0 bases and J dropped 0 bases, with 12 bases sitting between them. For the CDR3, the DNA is TGTGCCAGCAGCTTAACAGGCGGCGGGGCCTCCTACAATGAGCAGTTCTTC. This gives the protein CASSLTGGGASYNEQFF.

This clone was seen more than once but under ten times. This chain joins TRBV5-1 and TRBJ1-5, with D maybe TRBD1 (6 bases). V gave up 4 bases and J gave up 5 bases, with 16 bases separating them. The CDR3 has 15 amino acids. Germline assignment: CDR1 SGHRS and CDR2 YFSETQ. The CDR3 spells CASSLLDSRDQPQHF. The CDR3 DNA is TGCGCCAGCAGCCTACTGGACAGCAGGGATCAGCCCCAGCATTTT.

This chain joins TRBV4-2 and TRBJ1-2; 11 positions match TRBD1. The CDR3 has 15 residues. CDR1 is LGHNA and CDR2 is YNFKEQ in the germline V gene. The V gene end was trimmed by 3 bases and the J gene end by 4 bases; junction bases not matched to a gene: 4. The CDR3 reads CASSQDRGHRYGYTF. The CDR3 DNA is TGTGCCAGCAGCCAGGACAGGGGGCACCGCTATGGCTACACCTTC.

The chain's CDR3 is CASSLGFSGRAHEQYF. DNA for the CDR3: TGTGCCAGCAGCTTAGGCTTTAGCGGGAGGGCCCACGAGCAGTACTTC. The chain is built from TRBV7-9 and TRBJ2-7, with 11 bases fitting TRBD2. This CDR3 is 16 amino acids long. V lost 1 base to trimming and J lost 5 bases; unmatched junction nucleotides: 7. Germline assignment: CDR1 SEHNR and CDR2 FQNEAQ (reference sequence).

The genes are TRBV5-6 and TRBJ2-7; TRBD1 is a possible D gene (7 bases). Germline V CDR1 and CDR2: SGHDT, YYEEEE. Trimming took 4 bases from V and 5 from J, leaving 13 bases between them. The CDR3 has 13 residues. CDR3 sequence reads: CASSRQGGNEQYF. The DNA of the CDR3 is TGTGCCAGCAGCCGACAGGGAGGAAACGAGCAGTACTTC.

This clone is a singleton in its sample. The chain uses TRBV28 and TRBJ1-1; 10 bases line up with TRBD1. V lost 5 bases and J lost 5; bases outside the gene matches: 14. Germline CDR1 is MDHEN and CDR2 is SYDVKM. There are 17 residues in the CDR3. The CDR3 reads CASSPPGQGSSGTEAFF. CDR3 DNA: TGTGCCAGCAGTCCACCGGGACAGGGGTCCTCGGGAACTGAAGCTTTCTTT.

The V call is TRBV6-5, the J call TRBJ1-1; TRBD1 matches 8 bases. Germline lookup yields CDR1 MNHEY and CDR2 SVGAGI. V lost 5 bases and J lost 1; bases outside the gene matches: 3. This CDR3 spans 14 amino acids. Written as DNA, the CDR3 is TGTGCCAGCAGTAGGGACAGGAAGAACACTGAAGCTTTCTTT. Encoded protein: CASSRDRKNTEAFF.

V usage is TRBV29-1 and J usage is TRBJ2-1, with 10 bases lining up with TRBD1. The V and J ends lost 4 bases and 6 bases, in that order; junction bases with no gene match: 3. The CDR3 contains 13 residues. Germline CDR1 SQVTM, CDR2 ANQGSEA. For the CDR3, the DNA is TGCAGCGTTGGACAGGGGGCGCGCAATGAGCAGTTCTTC. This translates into CSVGQGARNEQFF.

The CDR3 sequence is CASSSYPEVDLGAFF. For the CDR3, the DNA is TGTGCCAGCTCGTCTTATCCGGAGGTGGATCTTGGGGCTTTCTTT. The V and J genes are TRBV18 and TRBJ1-1; D uncertain. The CDR3 totals 15 residues. Trimming took off 6 bases at V and 11 bases at J, with 25 bases between the two ends. CDR1 KGHSH and CDR2 LQKENI come from the germline V gene. Supplemented by reference TRBV18 and TRBJ1-1, the full variable domain reads NAGVMQNPRHLVRRRGQEARLRCSPMKGHSHVYWYRQLPEEGLKFMVYLQKENIIDESGMPKERFSAEFPKEGPSILRIQQVVRGDSAAYFCASSSYPEVDLGAFFGQGTRLTVV.

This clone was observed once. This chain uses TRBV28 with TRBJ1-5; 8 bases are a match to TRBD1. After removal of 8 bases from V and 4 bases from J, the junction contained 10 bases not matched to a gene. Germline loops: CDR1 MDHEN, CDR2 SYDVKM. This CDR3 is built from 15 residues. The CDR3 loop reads CASVTGGTLNQPQHF. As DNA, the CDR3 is TGTGCCAGCGTAACAGGGGGGACCCTTAATCAGCCCCAGCATTTT.

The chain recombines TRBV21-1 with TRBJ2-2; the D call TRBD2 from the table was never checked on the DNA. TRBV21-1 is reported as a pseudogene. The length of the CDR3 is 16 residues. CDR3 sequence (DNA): TGTGCCAGCAGCAAAGGGTTGGTAGCGGACACCGGGGAGCTGTTTTTT. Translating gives CASSKGLVADTGELFF.

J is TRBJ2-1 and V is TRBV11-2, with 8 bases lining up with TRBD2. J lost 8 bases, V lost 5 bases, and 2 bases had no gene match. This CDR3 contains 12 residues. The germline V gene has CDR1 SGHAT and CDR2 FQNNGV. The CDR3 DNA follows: TGTGCCAGCAGCACCGGGAGGGATGAGCAGTTCTTC. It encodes CASSTGRDEQFF.

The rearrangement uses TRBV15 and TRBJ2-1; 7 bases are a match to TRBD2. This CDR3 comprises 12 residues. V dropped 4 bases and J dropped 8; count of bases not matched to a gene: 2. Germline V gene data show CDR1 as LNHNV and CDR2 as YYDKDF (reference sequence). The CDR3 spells CATSTGGDEQFF. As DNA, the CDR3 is TGTGCCACCAGCACGGGGGGAGATGAGCAGTTCTTC. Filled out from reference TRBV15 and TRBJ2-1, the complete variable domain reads DAMVIQNPRYQVTQFGKPVTLSCSQTLNHNVMYWYQQKSSQAPKLLFHYYDKDFNNEADTPDNFQSRRPNTSFCFLDIRSPGLGDTAMYLCATSTGGDEQFFGPGTRLTVL.

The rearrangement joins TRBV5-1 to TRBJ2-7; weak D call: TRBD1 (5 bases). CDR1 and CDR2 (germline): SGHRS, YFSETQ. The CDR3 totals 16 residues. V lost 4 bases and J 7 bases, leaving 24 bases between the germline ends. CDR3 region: CASSTTNRLPGKEQYF. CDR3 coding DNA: TGCGCCAGCAGCACGACAAACAGGCTCCCTGGGAAGGAGCAGTACTTC. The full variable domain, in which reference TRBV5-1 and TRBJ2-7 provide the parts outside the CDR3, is KAGVTQTPRYLIKTRGQQVTLSCSPISGHRSVSWYQQTPGQGLQFLFEYFSETQRNKGNFPGRFSGRQFSNSRSEMNVSTLELGDSALYLCASSTTNRLPGKEQYFGPGTRLTVT.

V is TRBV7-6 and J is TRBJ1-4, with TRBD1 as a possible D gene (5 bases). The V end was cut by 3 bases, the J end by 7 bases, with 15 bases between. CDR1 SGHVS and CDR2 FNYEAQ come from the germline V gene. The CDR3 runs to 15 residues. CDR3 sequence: CASSLVLGQGEKLFF. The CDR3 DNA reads TGTGCCAGCAGCTTGGTCCTCGGACAAGGTGAAAAACTGTTTTTT.

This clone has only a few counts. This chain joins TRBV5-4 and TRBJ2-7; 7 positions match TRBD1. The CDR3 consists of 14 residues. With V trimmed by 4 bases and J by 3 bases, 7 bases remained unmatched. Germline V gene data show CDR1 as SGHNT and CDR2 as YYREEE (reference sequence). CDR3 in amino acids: CASSDDRVGYEQYF. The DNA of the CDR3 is TGTGCCAGCAGCGACGACAGGGTTGGCTACGAGCAGTACTTC.

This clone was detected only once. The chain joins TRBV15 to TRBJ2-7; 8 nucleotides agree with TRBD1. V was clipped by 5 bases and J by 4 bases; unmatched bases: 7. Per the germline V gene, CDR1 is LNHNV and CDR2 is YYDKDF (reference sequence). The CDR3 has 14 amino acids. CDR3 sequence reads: CATSGGQGHYEQYF. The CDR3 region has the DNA TGTGCCACCAGCGGAGGACAGGGCCATTACGAGCAGTACTTC.

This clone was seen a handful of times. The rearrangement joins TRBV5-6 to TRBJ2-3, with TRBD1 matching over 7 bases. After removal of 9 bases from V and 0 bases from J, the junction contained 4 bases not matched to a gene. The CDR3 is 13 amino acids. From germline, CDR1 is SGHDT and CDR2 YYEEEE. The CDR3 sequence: CATEGASTDTQYF. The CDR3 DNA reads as TGTGCCACCGAGGGGGCTAGCACAGATACGCAGTATTTT. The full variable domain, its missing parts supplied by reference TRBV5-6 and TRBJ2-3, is DAGVTQSPTHLIKTRGQQVTLRCSPKSGHDTVSWYQQALGQGPQFIFQYYEEEERQRGNFPDRFSGHQFPNYSSELNVNALLLGDSALYLCATEGASTDTQYFGPGTRLTVL.

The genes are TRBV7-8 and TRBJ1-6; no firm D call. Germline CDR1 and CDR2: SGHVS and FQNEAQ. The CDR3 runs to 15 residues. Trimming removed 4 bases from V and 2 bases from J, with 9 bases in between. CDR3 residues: CASSSEATYNSPLHF. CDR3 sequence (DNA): TGTGCCAGCAGCTCCGAGGCAACCTATAATTCACCCCTCCACTTT.

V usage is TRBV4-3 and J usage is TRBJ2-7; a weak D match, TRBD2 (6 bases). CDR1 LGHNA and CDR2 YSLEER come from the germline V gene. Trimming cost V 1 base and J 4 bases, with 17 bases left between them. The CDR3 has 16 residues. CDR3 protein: CASSQGGDSGWYEQYF. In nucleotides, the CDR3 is TGCGCCAGCAGCCAAGGGGGAGATAGCGGTTGGTACGAGCAGTACTTC.

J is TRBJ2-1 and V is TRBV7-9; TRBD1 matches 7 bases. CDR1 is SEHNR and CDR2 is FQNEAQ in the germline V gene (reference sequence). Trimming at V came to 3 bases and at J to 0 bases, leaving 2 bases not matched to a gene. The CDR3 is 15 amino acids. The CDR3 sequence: CASSFRDSSYNEQFF. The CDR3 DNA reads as TGTGCCAGCAGCTTTCGGGACAGCTCCTACAATGAGCAGTTCTTC.

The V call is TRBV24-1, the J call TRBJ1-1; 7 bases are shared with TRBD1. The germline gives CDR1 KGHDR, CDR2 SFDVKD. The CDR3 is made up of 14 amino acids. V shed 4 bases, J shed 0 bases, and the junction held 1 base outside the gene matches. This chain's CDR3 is CATSEGTVNTEAFF. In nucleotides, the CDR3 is TGTGCCACCAGTGAAGGGACAGTGAACACTGAAGCTTTCTTT.

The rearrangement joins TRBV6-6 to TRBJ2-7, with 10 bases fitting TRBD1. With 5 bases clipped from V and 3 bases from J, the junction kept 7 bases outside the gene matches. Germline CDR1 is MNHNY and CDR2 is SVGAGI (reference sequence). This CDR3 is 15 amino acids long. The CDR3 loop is CASSRSDRGGYEQYF. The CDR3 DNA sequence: TGTGCCAGCAGTCGATCGGACAGGGGGGGCTACGAGCAGTACTTC.

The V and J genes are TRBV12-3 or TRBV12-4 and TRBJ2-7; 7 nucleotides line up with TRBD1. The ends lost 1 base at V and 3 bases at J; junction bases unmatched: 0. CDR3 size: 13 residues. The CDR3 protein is CASSLGQGYEQYF. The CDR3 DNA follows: TGTGCCAGCAGTTTAGGACAGGGCTACGAGCAGTACTTC.

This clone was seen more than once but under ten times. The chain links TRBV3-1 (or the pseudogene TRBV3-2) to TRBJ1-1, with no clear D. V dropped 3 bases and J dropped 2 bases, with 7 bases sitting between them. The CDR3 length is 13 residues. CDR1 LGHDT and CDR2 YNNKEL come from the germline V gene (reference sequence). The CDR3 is CASSQRVNTEAFF. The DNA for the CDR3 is TGTGCCAGCAGCCAGAGGGTAAACACTGAAGCTTTCTTT.

CDR3 nucleotides: TGTGCCACCAGCGGCAGGGGGCTGATAAATGAGCAGTTCTTC. This sequence encodes CATSGRGLINEQFF. The chain has TRBV15 and TRBJ2-1; 8 bases align to TRBD1. The V and J ends lost 5 bases and 7 bases, in that order; junction bases with no gene match: 7. The CDR3 runs to 14 residues. Germline lookup yields CDR1 LNHNV and CDR2 YYDKDF (reference sequence). Full variable domain (outside the CDR3, taken from reference TRBV15 and TRBJ2-1): DAMVIQNPRYQVTQFGKPVTLSCSQTLNHNVMYWYQQKSSQAPKLLFHYYDKDFNNEADTPDNFQSRRPNTSFCFLDIRSPGLGDTAMYLCATSGRGLINEQFFGPGTRLTVL.

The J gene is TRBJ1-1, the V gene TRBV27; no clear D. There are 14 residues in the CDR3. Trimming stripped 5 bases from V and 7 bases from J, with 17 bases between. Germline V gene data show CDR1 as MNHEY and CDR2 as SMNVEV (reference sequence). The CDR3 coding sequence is TGTGCCAGCAGTCCCGACTCCGTTATGGGTGAAGCTTTCTTT. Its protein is CASSPDSVMGEAFF.

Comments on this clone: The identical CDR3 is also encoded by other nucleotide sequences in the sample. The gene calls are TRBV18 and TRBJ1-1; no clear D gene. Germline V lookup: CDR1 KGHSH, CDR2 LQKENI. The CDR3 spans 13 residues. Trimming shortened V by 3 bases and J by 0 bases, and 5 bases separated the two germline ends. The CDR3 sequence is CASSPSVNTEAFF. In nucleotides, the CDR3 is TGTGCCAGCTCACCGTCGGTGAACACTGAAGCTTTCTTT.

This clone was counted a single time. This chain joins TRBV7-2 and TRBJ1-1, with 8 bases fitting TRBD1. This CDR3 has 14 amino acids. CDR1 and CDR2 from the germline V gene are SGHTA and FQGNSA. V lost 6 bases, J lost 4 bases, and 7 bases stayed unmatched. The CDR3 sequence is CASSRTGWGTEAFF. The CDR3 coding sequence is TGTGCCAGCAGTCGGACAGGGTGGGGCACTGAAGCTTTCTTT.

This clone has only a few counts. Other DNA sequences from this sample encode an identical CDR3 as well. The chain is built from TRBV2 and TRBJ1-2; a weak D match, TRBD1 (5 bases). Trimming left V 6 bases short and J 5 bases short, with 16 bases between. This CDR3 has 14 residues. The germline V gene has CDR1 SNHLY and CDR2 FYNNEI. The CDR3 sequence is CASSAAGTEYGYTF. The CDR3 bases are TGTGCCAGCAGCGCTGCCGGGACTGAATATGGCTACACCTTC.

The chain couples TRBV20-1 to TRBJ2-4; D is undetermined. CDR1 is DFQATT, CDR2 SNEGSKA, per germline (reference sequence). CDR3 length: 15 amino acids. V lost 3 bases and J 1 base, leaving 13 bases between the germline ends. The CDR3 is CSASLGGIAKNIQYF. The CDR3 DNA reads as TGCAGTGCTAGTCTTGGCGGTATTGCCAAAAACATTCAGTACTTC.

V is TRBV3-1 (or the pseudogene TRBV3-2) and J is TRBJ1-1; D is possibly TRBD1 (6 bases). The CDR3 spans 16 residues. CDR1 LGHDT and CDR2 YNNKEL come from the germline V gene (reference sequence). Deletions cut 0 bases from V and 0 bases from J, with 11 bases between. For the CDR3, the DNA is TGTGCCAGCAGCCAAGATAAAAGGGGGATGAACACTGAAGCTTTCTTT. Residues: CASSQDKRGMNTEAFF.